Following are 27 T cell receptor beta chains from one sample sequenced in a study of lymphopenia after photon versus proton radiotherapy. Produced via immunoSEQ multiplex PCR; TCRdb's table is partial and in-frame only. The sample consists of roughly 30,000 clones, approximately 95% of them appearing once. Source: peripheral blood, taken from a patient treated with photon-based radiotherapy. The receptors come from a woman aged 50 to 60 with cholangiocarcinoma.

The V and J genes are TRBV13 and TRBJ1-2; a possible D gene is TRBD1 (6 bases). V shed 5 bases and J shed 4 bases, with 14 bases lying between them. CDR1 and CDR2 from the germline V gene are PRHDT and FYEKMQ (reference sequence). CDR3 size: 14 residues. Here the CDR3 DNA reads TGTGCCAGCAGCCGCTCGCCACAGGGCTATGGCTACACCTTC. Translated, it gives CASSRSPQGYGYTF. The whole variable domain, filled in from reference TRBV13 and TRBJ1-2, reads AAGVIQSPRHLIKEKRETATLKCYPIPRHDTVYWYQQGPGQDPQFLISFYEKMQSDKGSIPDRFSAQQFSDYHSELNMSSLELGDSALYFCASSRSPQGYGYTFGSGTRLTVV.

CDR3: CASSLERGNYGYTF. The CDR3 bases are TGTGCCAGCAGTTTAGAACGGGGGAACTATGGCTACACCTTC. The V and J genes are TRBV27 and TRBJ1-2; the D gene is possibly TRBD1 (5 bases). Trimming removed 2 bases from V and 2 bases from J, with 9 bases in between. Germline V lookup: CDR1 MNHEY, CDR2 SMNVEV (reference sequence). There are 14 residues in the CDR3.

The chain carries TRBV7-8 and TRBJ1-1, with TRBD1 identical over 10 bases. From germline, CDR1 is SGHVS and CDR2 FQNEAQ. The trim removed 3 bases at V and 4 bases at J, leaving 11 bases unmatched. The CDR3 length is 17 residues. The CDR3 loop reads CASSFSFYRQGATEAFF. The CDR3, as DNA: TGTGCCAGCAGCTTTTCTTTTTATCGACAGGGGGCCACTGAAGCTTTCTTT.

CDR3 DNA: TGTGCCAGCAGCCCCTGGGGGGGGCGTTCCTACGAGCAGTACTTC. It translates to CASSPWGGRSYEQYF. The chain carries TRBV7-6 and TRBJ2-7; D is possibly TRBD2 (7 bases). This CDR3 spans 15 amino acids. The germline V gene has CDR1 SGHVS and CDR2 FNYEAQ. V was pared by 5 bases and J by 1 base, with 15 bases between. The full variable domain, completed using reference TRBV7-6 and TRBJ2-7, is GAGVSQSPRYKVTKRGQDVALRCDPISGHVSLYWYRQALGQGPEFLTYFNYEAQQDKSGLPNDRFSAERPEGSISTLTIQRTEQRDSAMYRCASSPWGGRSYEQYFGPGTRLTVT.

This rearrangement joins TRBV9 to TRBJ2-7; 8 positions agree with TRBD2. The CDR3 runs to 14 residues. Germline-derived CDR1 and CDR2 are SGDLS and YYNGEE. V lost 1 base to trimming and J lost 6 bases; unmatched junction nucleotides: 6. CDR3 nucleotide sequence: TGTGCCAGCAGCGTAATAGGTGCGGGAGGCGAGCAGTACTTC. Amino acids: CASSVIGAGGEQYF.

The sample holds one count of this clone. This chain uses TRBV5-1 with TRBJ2-3; TRBD2 matches at 9 bases. The J segment lost 6 bases and the V segment lost 0 bases, leaving 5 bases of the junction unmatched. Germline V gene sequence: CDR1 SGHRS, CDR2 YFSETQ. The length of the CDR3 is 15 residues. CDR3 residues: CASSLGASGTDTQYF. The CDR3 region has the DNA TGCGCCAGCAGCTTGGGGGCTAGCGGGACCGATACGCAGTATTTT.

J is TRBJ2-3 and V is TRBV6-5; possibly TRBD2 for D (5 bases). There are 13 residues in the CDR3. V lost 6 bases, J lost 3 bases, and 10 bases lay in between. Germline CDR1 MNHEY, CDR2 SVGAGI. The CDR3 coding sequence is TGTGCCAGCAGCTTGACGGGGACAGATACGCAGTATTTT. It is translated as CASSLTGTDTQYF.

This chain joins TRBV2 and TRBJ1-1; no firm D call. The CDR3 loop spans 13 amino acids. Germline V gives CDR1 SNHLY, CDR2 FYNNEI. Trimming cost V 7 bases and J 2 bases, with 11 bases left between them. The CDR3 bases are TGTGCCAGCACGTTAAGCCCTAACACTGAAGCTTTCTTT. It specifies CASTLSPNTEAFF.

V is TRBV7-9 and J is TRBJ2-3, with D unclear. V was trimmed by 1 base and J by 2 bases, leaving 16 bases between them. CDR3 length equals 17 residues. CDR1 is SEHNR and CDR2 is FQNEAQ in the germline V gene (reference sequence). The CDR3 spells CASSLDDSTSYTDTQYF. DNA of the CDR3: TGTGCCAGCAGCTTAGATGACTCGACCTCGTACACAGATACGCAGTATTTT.

The gene calls are TRBV9 and TRBJ1-1; 8 bases agree with TRBD1. J was trimmed by 1 base and V by 0 bases; bases with no gene match: 5. CDR1 SGDLS and CDR2 YYNGEE come from the germline V gene. The CDR3 contains 16 residues. For the CDR3, the DNA is TGTGCCAGCAGCGTAGTTGCCGGACAGGGGAACACTGAAGCTTTCTTT. Its protein product is CASSVVAGQGNTEAFF.

The chain joins TRBV6-5 to TRBJ1-1; weak D call: TRBD1 (5 bases). Trimming shortened V by 9 bases and J by 2 bases, and 19 bases separated the two germline ends. CDR1 and CDR2 (germline): MNHEY, SVGAGI. The CDR3 is made up of 15 amino acids. CDR3 residues: CASNVDSTANTEAFF. The CDR3 DNA reads TGTGCCAGTAATGTCGACTCGACAGCCAACACTGAAGCTTTCTTT.

Only a few counts were recorded for this clone. V and J are TRBV30 and TRBJ2-3; tentatively, D is TRBD1 or TRBD2 (6 bases each). Trimming pared 4 bases from V and 2 bases from J, leaving 13 bases between. CDR3 length: 14 amino acids. The V gene's germline CDR1 is GTSNPN and CDR2 SVGIG (reference sequence). The CDR3 protein is CAWNTGASTDTQYF. The CDR3 DNA reads as TGTGCCTGGAATACGGGGGCATCCACAGATACGCAGTATTTT.

The chain links TRBV7-9 to TRBJ1-3, with a possible D match to TRBD1 (5 bases). CDR3 length: 17 residues. Germline assignment: CDR1 SEHNR and CDR2 FQNEAQ (reference sequence). V was trimmed by 1 base and J by 3 bases, leaving 16 bases between them. The CDR3: CASSLVGPGLFGNTIYF. CDR3 nucleotide sequence: TGTGCCAGCAGCTTAGTAGGGCCGGGACTCTTTGGAAACACCATATATTTT.

The CDR3 spells CASSEWGSANYGYTF. DNA for the CDR3: TGTGCCAGCAGTGAATGGGGATCCGCGAACTATGGCTACACCTTC. V gene TRBV6-1 combines with J gene TRBJ1-2; no firm D call. The V gene lost 2 bases and the J gene lost 2 bases, with 12 bases spanning the gap. The CDR3 covers 15 residues. CDR1 is MNHNS, CDR2 SASEGT, per germline.

This chain uses TRBV6-6 with TRBJ2-2; the match to TRBD1 covers 9 bases. Germline V gene sequence: CDR1 MNHNY, CDR2 SVGAGI (reference sequence). J was trimmed by 3 bases and V by 5 bases; bases with no gene match: 4. This CDR3 region has 15 residues. CDR3 in DNA: TGTGCCAGCAGTGACCGGGACAGGGACACCGGGGAGCTGTTTTTT. This codes for CASSDRDRDTGELFF.

The CDR3 sequence is CASSPSDRRTDTQYF. CDR3 nucleotides: TGTGCCAGCAGTCCTTCGGACAGGCGCACAGATACGCAGTATTTT. The J gene is TRBJ2-3, the V gene TRBV6-5; the match to TRBD1 covers 7 bases. The CDR3 contains 15 residues. The junction had 6 bases not matched to a gene; V was cut back by 5 bases and J by 1 base. CDR1 MNHEY and CDR2 SVGAGI come from the germline V gene.

The chain uses TRBV2 and TRBJ1-2; the D gene is possibly TRBD1 (5 bases). The CDR3 contains 13 residues. Trimming took off 7 bases at V and 8 bases at J, with 17 bases between the two ends. Germline V gives CDR1 SNHLY, CDR2 FYNNEI. The CDR3 region has the DNA TGTGCCAGCATGGGGGGTGCTCTCGTGGGCTACACCTTC. Translation: CASMGGALVGYTF.

The chain uses TRBV5-1 and TRBJ1-2; D remains ambiguous. Germline CDR1 SGHRS, CDR2 YFSETQ. V was cut by 3 bases and J by 7 bases, with 16 bases left in between. The CDR3 is made up of 14 amino acids. The CDR3 loop is CASSSHLVSGGYTF. The CDR3 nucleotides read TGCGCCAGCAGCTCCCATCTCGTTTCGGGTGGCTACACCTTC.

In DNA, the CDR3 is TGTGCCAGCAGACAGGGGGCGAACACTGAAGCTTTCTTT. Translated, it gives CASRQGANTEAFF. The V gene is TRBV11-3, the J gene TRBJ1-1; 9 bases map to TRBD1. Trimming at V came to 6 bases and at J to 1 base, leaving 0 bases not matched to a gene. The CDR3 spans 13 residues. The germline gives CDR1 SGHNT, CDR2 YENEEA.

This chain uses TRBV7-9 with TRBJ1-4; D unresolved. This CDR3 spans 15 amino acids. V was pared by 1 base and J by 7 bases, with 13 bases between. The V gene's germline CDR1 is SEHNR and CDR2 FQNEAQ (reference sequence). The CDR3 loop reads CASSLGRVGGEKLFF. The DNA of the CDR3 is TGTGCCAGCAGCTTAGGGAGGGTAGGCGGTGAAAAACTGTTTTTT.

The V and J genes are TRBV29-1 and TRBJ2-3, with TRBD1 matching over 12 bases. This CDR3 is built from 18 residues. J gave up 8 bases and V 1 base, and 16 bases lay outside the gene matches. The germline V gene encodes CDR1 SQVTM and CDR2 ANQGSEA. The CDR3 protein is CSVEGGTRDRGPRGTQYF. The CDR3, as DNA: TGCAGCGTTGAAGGGGGAACCCGGGACAGGGGGCCTAGAGGTACGCAGTATTTT.

V and J are TRBV7-2 and TRBJ2-3; TRBD2 agrees at 10 bases. The CDR3 runs 16 residues. CDR1 is SGHTA and CDR2 is FQGNSA in the germline V gene. J lost 6 bases, V lost 5 bases, and 11 bases had no gene match. The CDR3 sequence is CASSPLLAGAGDTQYF. DNA of the CDR3: TGTGCCAGCAGCCCCCTCCTAGCGGGGGCGGGGGATACGCAGTATTTT. Full variable domain (remainder filled in from reference TRBV7-2 and TRBJ2-3): GAGVSQSPSNKVTEKGKDVELRCDPISGHTALYWYRQSLGQGLEFLIYFQGNSAPDKSGLPSDRFSAERTGGSVSTLTIQRTQQEDSAVYLCASSPLLAGAGDTQYFGPGTRLTVL.

This chain joins TRBV6-6 and TRBJ2-7, with a weak D call TRBD2 (7 bases). Germline V gene sequence: CDR1 MNHNY, CDR2 SVGAGI (reference sequence). This CDR3 is 15 amino acids long. Trimming removed 7 bases at V and 3 bases at J, with 19 bases between. The DNA of the CDR3 is TGTGCCAGCATTCTAACGGGGGGCCAAAACTACGAGCAGTACTTC. Protein: CASILTGGQNYEQYF.

The chain joins TRBV7-2 to TRBJ2-7; 7 bases line up with TRBD1. From germline, CDR1 is SGHTA and CDR2 FQGNSA. This CDR3 is built from 17 residues. V lost 5 bases to trimming and J lost 3 bases; unmatched junction nucleotides: 16. This CDR3 is CASSRPGRGTAHYEQYF. The CDR3 bases are TGTGCCAGCAGCCGCCCGGGGAGAGGGACAGCTCACTACGAGCAGTACTTC. Full variable domain (outside the CDR3, taken from reference TRBV7-2 and TRBJ2-7): GAGVSQSPSNKVTEKGKDVELRCDPISGHTALYWYRQSLGQGLEFLIYFQGNSAPDKSGLPSDRFSAERTGGSVSTLTIQRTQQEDSAVYLCASSRPGRGTAHYEQYFGPGTRLTVT.

The chain uses TRBV5-1 and TRBJ2-3; tentatively, D is TRBD1 (6 bases). Germline CDR1 is SGHRS and CDR2 is YFSETQ. V was shortened by 4 bases and J by 0 bases, with 9 bases between the two germline ends. This CDR3 contains 14 residues. This chain's CDR3 is CASSRGQSTDTQYF. As DNA, the CDR3 is TGCGCCAGCAGCCGCGGACAGAGCACAGATACGCAGTATTTT.

The chain is built from TRBV14 and TRBJ2-3; D gene unclear. The CDR3 is 13 amino acids. Germline CDR1 is SGHDN and CDR2 is FVKESK. V was cut by 2 bases and J by 6 bases, with 9 bases left in between. The CDR3 loop is CASSQRSLDTQYF. For the CDR3, the DNA is TGTGCCAGCAGCCAACGGAGTTTGGATACGCAGTATTTT. Full variable domain (missing parts from reference TRBV14 and TRBJ2-3): EAGVTQFPSHSVIEKGQTVTLRCDPISGHDNLYWYRRVMGKEIKFLLHFVKESKQDESGMPNNRFLAERTGGTYSTLKVQPAELEDSGVYFCASSQRSLDTQYFGPGTRLTVL.

J is TRBJ1-3 and V is TRBV15, with D uncertain. This CDR3 is 13 amino acids long. Germline CDR1 is LNHNV and CDR2 is YYDKDF (reference sequence). V was clipped by 3 bases and J by 0 bases, with 3 bases between them. The CDR3 region is CATSRASGNTIYF. The DNA of the CDR3 is TGTGCCACCAGCAGGGCCTCTGGAAACACCATATATTTT.